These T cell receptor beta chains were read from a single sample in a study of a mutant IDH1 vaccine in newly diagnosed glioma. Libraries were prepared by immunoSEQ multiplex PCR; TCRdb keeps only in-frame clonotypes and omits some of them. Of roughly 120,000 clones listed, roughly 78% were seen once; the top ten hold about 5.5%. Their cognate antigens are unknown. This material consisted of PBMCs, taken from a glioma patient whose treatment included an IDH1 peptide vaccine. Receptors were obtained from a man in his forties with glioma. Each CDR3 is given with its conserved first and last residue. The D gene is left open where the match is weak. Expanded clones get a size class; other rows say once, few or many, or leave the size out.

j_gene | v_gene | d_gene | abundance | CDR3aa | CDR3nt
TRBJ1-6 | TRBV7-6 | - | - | CASSLASEGYNSPLHF | TGTGCCAGCAGCTTAGCCTCTGAAGGGTATAATTCACCCCTCCACTTT
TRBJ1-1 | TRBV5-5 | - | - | CASSPAWLGDTEAFF | TGTGCCAGCAGCCCCGCCTGGTTAGGGGACACTGAAGCTTTCTTT
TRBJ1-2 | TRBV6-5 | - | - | CASSYSTPGLGGYTF | TGTGCCAGCAGTTACTCGACGCCGGGATTAGGTGGCTACACCTTC
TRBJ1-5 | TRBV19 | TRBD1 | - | CASRTGTVQPQHF | TGTGCCAGCAGGACAGGGACGGTGCAGCCCCAGCATTTT
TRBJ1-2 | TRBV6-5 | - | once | CASGQNYGYTF | TGTGCCAGCGGACAGAACTATGGCTACACCTTC
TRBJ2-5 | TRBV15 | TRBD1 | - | CATSSQDRGRETQYF | TGTGCCACCAGCAGTCAGGACAGGGGGCGAGAGACCCAGTACTTC
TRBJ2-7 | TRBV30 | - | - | CAWIPGSSYEQYF | TGTGCCTGGATTCCAGGGAGCTCCTACGAGCAGTACTTC
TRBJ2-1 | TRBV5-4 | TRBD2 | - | CASAASGTTEAPFF | TGTGCCAGCGCCGCTAGCGGGACCACGGAAGCCCCGTTCTTC
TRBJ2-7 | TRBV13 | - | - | CASRADLSSYEQYF | TGTGCCAGCAGAGCGGACCTCAGCTCCTACGAGCAGTACTTC
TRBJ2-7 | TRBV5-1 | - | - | CASSTGDGPLYEQYF | TGCGCCAGCAGCACCGGAGATGGACCGCTCTACGAGCAGTACTTC
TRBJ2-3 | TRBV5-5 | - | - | CASSLRGPLYTQYF | TGTGCCAGCAGCTTAAGGGGCCCTCTCTATACGCAGTATTTT
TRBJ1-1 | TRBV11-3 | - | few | CASSYNTANTEAFF | TGTGCCAGCAGCTACAACACAGCGAACACTGAAGCTTTCTTT
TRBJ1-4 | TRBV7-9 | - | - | CASSPSAGLATNEKLFF | TGTGCCAGCAGCCCATCAGCAGGGCTCGCAACTAATGAAAAACTGTTTTTT
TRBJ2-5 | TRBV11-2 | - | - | CASSLAAETQYF | TGTGCCAGCAGCTTAGCCGCGGAGACCCAGTACTTC
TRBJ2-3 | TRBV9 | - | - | CASSGLSQGLDTQYF | TGTGCCAGCAGCGGCCTTTCGCAGGGCCTAGATACGCAGTATTTT
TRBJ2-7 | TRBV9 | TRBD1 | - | CASSGTGVPYEQYF | TGTGCCAGCAGCGGGACAGGGGTTCCCTACGAGCAGTACTTC
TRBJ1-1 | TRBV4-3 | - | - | CASSQRGGQGNPRPEAFF | TGCGCCAGCAGCCAGCGGGGGGGGCAGGGGAACCCCCGGCCTGAAGCTTTCTTT
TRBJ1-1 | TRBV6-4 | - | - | CASSEGVRSTEAFF | TGTGCCAGCAGTGAAGGGGTGCGGAGCACTGAAGCTTTCTTT
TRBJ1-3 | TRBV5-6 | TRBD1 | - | CASSPQGAAGNTIYF | TGTGCCAGCAGCCCACAGGGGGCTGCTGGAAACACCATATATTTT
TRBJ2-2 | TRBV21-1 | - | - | CASSKEVTGGDSGELFF | TGTGCCAGCAGCAAAGAAGTGACAGGGGGCGACTCCGGGGAGCTGTTTTTT
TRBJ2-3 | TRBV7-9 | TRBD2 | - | CASTPTGRGRTDTQYF | TGTGCCAGCACCCCCACCGGGCGGGGGAGGACAGATACGCAGTATTTT
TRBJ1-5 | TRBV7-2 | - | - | CASSLAWGQPQHF | TGTGCCAGCAGCTTAGCTTGGGGGCAGCCCCAGCATTTT
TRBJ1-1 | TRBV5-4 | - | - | CASSLMEGTAFF | TGTGCCAGCAGCTTGATGGAGGGGACGGCTTTCTTT
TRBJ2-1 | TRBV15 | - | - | CATSRDGEQFF | TGTGCCACCAGCAGAGACGGTGAGCAGTTCTTC
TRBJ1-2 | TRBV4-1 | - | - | CASSQGRARYGYTF | TGCGCCAGCAGCCAAGGTCGGGCTAGATATGGCTACACCTTC
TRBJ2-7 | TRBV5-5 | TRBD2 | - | CASSADPGLNVYEQYF | TGTGCCAGCAGCGCCGACCCGGGACTAAACGTCTACGAGCAGTACTTC
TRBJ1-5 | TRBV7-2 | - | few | CASSFLGGNQPQHF | TGTGCCAGCAGCTTTTTGGGTGGCAATCAGCCCCAGCATTTT
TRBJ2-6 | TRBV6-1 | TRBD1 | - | CASREEPGQGLSGANVLTF | TGTGCCAGCAGAGAAGAACCGGGACAGGGGCTGTCTGGGGCCAACGTCCTGACTTTC
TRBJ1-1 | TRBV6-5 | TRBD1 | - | CASREDRVATEAFF | TGTGCCAGCAGGGAGGACAGGGTCGCGACTGAAGCTTTCTTT
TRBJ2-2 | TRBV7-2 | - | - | CASSLGGAGELFF | TGTGCCAGCAGCTTAGGGGGTGCCGGGGAGCTGTTTTTT
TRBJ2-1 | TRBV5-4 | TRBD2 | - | CASSFRTSGGGEQFF | TGTGCCAGCAGCTTTCGTACTAGCGGGGGGGGTGAGCAGTTCTTC
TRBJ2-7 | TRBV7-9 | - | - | CASSLAFGSYEQYF | TGTGCCAGCAGCTTAGCGTTCGGTTCCTACGAGCAGTACTTC
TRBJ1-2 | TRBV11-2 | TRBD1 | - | CASSASGGGYGYTF | TGTGCCAGCAGCGCCTCAGGGGGAGGCTATGGCTACACCTTC
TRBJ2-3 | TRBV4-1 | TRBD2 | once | CASSQTLAGGADTQYF | TGCGCCAGCAGCCAGACGCTAGCGGGAGGGGCAGATACGCAGTATTTT
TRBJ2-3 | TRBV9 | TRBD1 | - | CASSGTGGNTQYF | TGTGCCAGCAGCGGGACAGGGGGCAATACGCAGTATTTT